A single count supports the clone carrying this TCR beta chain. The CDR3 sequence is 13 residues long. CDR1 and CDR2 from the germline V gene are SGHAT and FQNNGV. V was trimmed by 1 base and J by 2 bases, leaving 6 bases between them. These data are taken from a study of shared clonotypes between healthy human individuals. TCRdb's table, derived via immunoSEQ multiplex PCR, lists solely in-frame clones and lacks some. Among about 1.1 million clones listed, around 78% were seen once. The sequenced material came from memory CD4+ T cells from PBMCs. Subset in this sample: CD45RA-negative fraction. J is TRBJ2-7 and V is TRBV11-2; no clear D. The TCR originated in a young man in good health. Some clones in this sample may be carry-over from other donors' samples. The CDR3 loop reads CASSLVAPYEQYF. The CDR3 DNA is TGTGCCAGCAGCTTAGTTGCCCCCTACGAGCAGTACTTC.